A selection of T cell receptor beta chains follows, all from one sample in a study of spatial heterogeneity in lung cancer. TCRdb reprocessed the 5' RACE reads via MiXCR and lists one record per CDR3 protein. The sample lists more than 20,000 distinct CDR3 sequences, approximately 2.5% occurring once. The material sequenced was lung tumor tissue, taken at surgery. All receptors derive from a male donor with early-stage non-small cell lung cancer. CDR3s include the opening cysteine and the closing phenylalanine or tryptophan. D genes are given only for firm matches. Size tells how often a clone was seen, or its class if it is expanded.

d_call: .; clone_size: many; v_call: TRBV21-1; j_call: TRBJ2-7; cdr3_nt: TGTGCCAGCAGCAAAGTTCGGCTAGCTGACCCACCCTACGAGCAGTACTTC; cdr3_aa: CASSKVRLADPPYEQYF
d_call: TRBD1; clone_size: many; v_call: TRBV2; j_call: TRBJ2-2; cdr3_nt: TGTGCCAGCAGTGAAGATCTGGACAGGGGAGGGCTGTTTTTT; cdr3_aa: CASSEDLDRGGLFF
d_call: .; clone_size: many; v_call: TRBV28; j_call: TRBJ1-4; cdr3_nt: TGTGCCAGCAGTAACGACGGCACGGAAAAACTGTTTTTT; cdr3_aa: CASSNDGTEKLFF
d_call: .; clone_size: many; v_call: TRBV29-1; j_call: TRBJ2-2; cdr3_nt: TGCAGCGTTGAAGATCCAGGGTCAGGCAGGGAGGACGGGGAGCTGTTTTTT; cdr3_aa: CSVEDPGSGREDGELFF
d_call: .; clone_size: many; v_call: TRBV19; j_call: TRBJ2-6; cdr3_nt: TGTGCCAGTAGTAGGGGGATCTCTGGGGCCAACGTCCTGACTTTC; cdr3_aa: CASSRGISGANVLTF
d_call: .; clone_size: many; v_call: TRBV9; j_call: TRBJ2-2; cdr3_nt: TGTGCCAGCAGTGAGGTCCCGGGACAAAACACCGGGGAGCTGTTTTTT; cdr3_aa: CASSEVPGQNTGELFF
d_call: .; clone_size: many; v_call: TRBV7-9; j_call: TRBJ2-1; cdr3_nt: TGTGCCAGCAGCTCCCAAGGGGACCCACGCTACAATGAGCAGTTCTTC; cdr3_aa: CASSSQGDPRYNEQFF
d_call: .; clone_size: many; v_call: TRBV11-3; j_call: TRBJ2-2; cdr3_nt: TGTGCCAGCAGCCCCTGGGAGGTCGAATCGGGCACCGGGGAGCTGTTTTTT; cdr3_aa: CASSPWEVESGTGELFF
d_call: .; clone_size: once; v_call: TRBV11-3; j_call: TRBJ2-7; cdr3_nt: TGTGCCAGCAGCTTAGATTGGGCCGGCGAGCAGTACTTC; cdr3_aa: CASSLDWAGEQYF
d_call: TRBD1; clone_size: many; v_call: TRBV12-3/TRBV12-4; j_call: TRBJ2-7; cdr3_nt: TGTGCCAGCAGTCAGGGGACAGGGAACGAGCAGTACTTC; cdr3_aa: CASSQGTGNEQYF
d_call: .; clone_size: many; v_call: TRBV29-1; j_call: TRBJ2-5; cdr3_nt: TGCAGCGTTGGATTAACAGAAGAGACCCAGTACTTC; cdr3_aa: CSVGLTEETQYF
d_call: .; clone_size: many; v_call: TRBV12-3/TRBV12-4; j_call: TRBJ2-7; cdr3_nt: TGTGCCAGCAGTTTATTTAACAGCTACGAGCAGTACTTC; cdr3_aa: CASSLFNSYEQYF
d_call: .; clone_size: many; v_call: TRBV6-2/TRBV6-3; j_call: TRBJ2-3; cdr3_nt: TGTGCCAGCAGTTACTTCGGCAATGCAGATACGCAGTATTTT; cdr3_aa: CASSYFGNADTQYF
d_call: .; clone_size: many; v_call: TRBV7-2; j_call: TRBJ1-2; cdr3_nt: TGTGCCAGCAGCTCAATAGCGGGGGGCCACGGCTACACCTTC; cdr3_aa: CASSSIAGGHGYTF
d_call: .; clone_size: many; v_call: TRBV28; j_call: TRBJ2-7; cdr3_nt: TGTGCCAGCAGTTTAGTTCAGGCGGGATCCGCCTACGAGCAGTACTTC; cdr3_aa: CASSLVQAGSAYEQYF
d_call: .; clone_size: many; v_call: TRBV3-1; j_call: TRBJ1-1; cdr3_nt: TGTGCCAGCAGCCAAGAGGAACGGAGCGAAGCTTTCTTT; cdr3_aa: CASSQEERSEAFF
d_call: .; clone_size: many; v_call: TRBV10-2; j_call: TRBJ2-1; cdr3_nt: TGCGCCAGCAGTGAGCGTAGGAAGCAGTTCTTC; cdr3_aa: CASSERRKQFF
d_call: .; clone_size: many; v_call: TRBV28; j_call: TRBJ1-5; cdr3_nt: TGTGCCAGCAGTTTACCAGTCAATCAGCCCCAGCATTTT; cdr3_aa: CASSLPVNQPQHF
d_call: .; clone_size: many; v_call: TRBV25-1; j_call: TRBJ2-5; cdr3_nt: TGTGCCAGCAGTGAAAGTATTCCGTTACAGGGCTACCAAGAGACCCAGTACTTC; cdr3_aa: CASSESIPLQGYQETQYF
d_call: .; clone_size: many; v_call: TRBV27; j_call: TRBJ2-1; cdr3_nt: TGTGCCAGCAGTATAACGCCCGCCGGGACAACGAAGCAGTTCTTC; cdr3_aa: CASSITPAGTTKQFF
d_call: .; clone_size: many; v_call: TRBV27; j_call: TRBJ1-1; cdr3_nt: TGTGCCAGCAGAGGACAGATGAACACTGAAGCTTTCTTT; cdr3_aa: CASRGQMNTEAFF
d_call: TRBD2; clone_size: many; v_call: TRBV3-1; j_call: TRBJ2-3; cdr3_nt: TGTGCCAGCAGCCCCATCCATAGCGGGAGCCCAGATACGCAGTATTTT; cdr3_aa: CASSPIHSGSPDTQYF
d_call: TRBD1; clone_size: medium-sized; v_call: TRBV29-1; j_call: TRBJ1-1; cdr3_nt: TGCAGCGTTGTGCGGGACAGGAACACTGAAGCTTTCTTT; cdr3_aa: CSVVRDRNTEAFF
d_call: .; clone_size: many; v_call: TRBV10-3; j_call: TRBJ2-7; cdr3_nt: TGTGCCATCAGCCTCGACCTAGGGCCCTACGAGCAGTACTTC; cdr3_aa: CAISLDLGPYEQYF
d_call: .; clone_size: many; v_call: TRBV7-2; j_call: TRBJ1-1; cdr3_nt: TGTGCCAGCAGCTTAGATGGAGTCTACGAAGCTTTCTTT; cdr3_aa: CASSLDGVYEAFF
d_call: .; clone_size: many; v_call: TRBV7-8; j_call: TRBJ2-7; cdr3_nt: TGTGCCAGCAGCTTAGGCCCGGGACCGACCTACGAGCAGTACTTC; cdr3_aa: CASSLGPGPTYEQYF
d_call: TRBD1; clone_size: medium-sized; v_call: TRBV3-1; j_call: TRBJ1-2; cdr3_nt: TGTGCCAGCAGTACGACAGGGGACGGAGGCTACACCTTC; cdr3_aa: CASSTTGDGGYTF
d_call: .; clone_size: medium-sized; v_call: TRBV5-1; j_call: TRBJ1-3; cdr3_nt: TGCGCCAGCAGCCCGATCTCCGGCGGAAACACCATATATTTT; cdr3_aa: CASSPISGGNTIYF
d_call: .; clone_size: many; v_call: TRBV27; j_call: TRBJ2-7; cdr3_nt: TGTGCCAGCAGTTTACTAGACAGACCCTCCTACGAGCAGTACTTC; cdr3_aa: CASSLLDRPSYEQYF
d_call: TRBD1; clone_size: many; v_call: TRBV6-6; j_call: TRBJ2-2; cdr3_nt: TGTGCCGTCGACAGGGGCAGCGTAGAGGTTACCGGGGAGCTGTTTTTT; cdr3_aa: CAVDRGSVEVTGELFF
d_call: .; clone_size: many; v_call: TRBV5-1; j_call: TRBJ1-1; cdr3_nt: TGCGCCAGCAGCTTGGATTTGTCGGCCTTGGGGGCTTTCTTT; cdr3_aa: CASSLDLSALGAFF
d_call: TRBD2; clone_size: many; v_call: TRBV10-3; j_call: TRBJ2-1; cdr3_nt: TGTGCCATCAGTGCAAGCGGGAGGGTTACCTACAATGAGCAGTTCTTC; cdr3_aa: CAISASGRVTYNEQFF
d_call: TRBD1; clone_size: many; v_call: TRBV20-1; j_call: TRBJ1-2; cdr3_nt: TGCAGTGCTAGAGAACGACAGGGTTCTAACTATGGCTACACCTTC; cdr3_aa: CSARERQGSNYGYTF
d_call: .; clone_size: many; v_call: TRBV2; j_call: TRBJ1-1; cdr3_nt: TGTGCCAGCAGGGTCTCCGGGTTAGGAACTGAAGCTTTCTTT; cdr3_aa: CASRVSGLGTEAFF
d_call: .; clone_size: many; v_call: TRBV4-1; j_call: TRBJ2-1; cdr3_nt: TGCGCCAGCAGCCAACCGGACCCGTCTGGTCACCACAATGAGCAGTTCTTC; cdr3_aa: CASSQPDPSGHHNEQFF
d_call: .; clone_size: many; v_call: TRBV10-2; j_call: TRBJ2-5; cdr3_nt: TGCGCCACCTCCCGGGGGTACCAAGAGACCCAGTACTTC; cdr3_aa: CATSRGYQETQYF
d_call: TRBD1; clone_size: many; v_call: TRBV4-3; j_call: TRBJ1-2; cdr3_nt: TGCGCCAGCAGGGGACAGGGGGACTATGGCTACACCTTC; cdr3_aa: CASRGQGDYGYTF
d_call: TRBD1; clone_size: many; v_call: TRBV12-3/TRBV12-4; j_call: TRBJ1-1; cdr3_nt: TGTGCCAGCAGTTTAGCACTTCCGGGACAGAAGAACACTGAAGCTTTCTTT; cdr3_aa: CASSLALPGQKNTEAFF
d_call: .; clone_size: many; v_call: TRBV3-1; j_call: TRBJ2-7; cdr3_nt: TGTGCCAGCAGCCCCGGCACACCGGGCTCCTACGAGCAGTACTTC; cdr3_aa: CASSPGTPGSYEQYF
d_call: .; clone_size: many; v_call: TRBV20-1; j_call: TRBJ2-1; cdr3_nt: TGCAGTGCTCACCGTCTAGAATCCAATGAGCAGTTCTTC; cdr3_aa: CSAHRLESNEQFF
d_call: TRBD2; clone_size: many; v_call: TRBV20-1; j_call: TRBJ2-3; cdr3_nt: TGCAGTGCTAGAGGGGGACTAGCGGGAGGTGATACGCAGTATTTT; cdr3_aa: CSARGGLAGGDTQYF
d_call: TRBD1; clone_size: many; v_call: TRBV6-6; j_call: TRBJ1-1; cdr3_nt: TGTGCCAGCAAGGCGGCGAAGGGGGCTCGCGGTGAAGCTTTCTTT; cdr3_aa: CASKAAKGARGEAFF
d_call: TRBD1; clone_size: many; v_call: TRBV2; j_call: TRBJ2-2; cdr3_nt: TGTGCCAGAGACCGGGACAGTAACACCGGGGAGCTGTTTTTT; cdr3_aa: CARDRDSNTGELFF
d_call: .; clone_size: many; v_call: TRBV5-1; j_call: TRBJ1-5; cdr3_nt: TGCGCCAGCAGCTTGGGAGGGGTCAGCAATCAGCCCCAGCATTTT; cdr3_aa: CASSLGGVSNQPQHF
d_call: TRBD2; clone_size: many; v_call: TRBV7-2; j_call: TRBJ2-3; cdr3_nt: TGTGCCAGCAGCTCGGGACTAGCCTGGGATACGCAGTATTTT; cdr3_aa: CASSSGLAWDTQYF
d_call: .; clone_size: many; v_call: TRBV12-3/TRBV12-4; j_call: TRBJ2-3; cdr3_nt: TGTGCCAGCAGTTTTCTGGAGTTCACAGATACGCAGTATTTT; cdr3_aa: CASSFLEFTDTQYF
d_call: TRBD1; clone_size: many; v_call: TRBV2; j_call: TRBJ2-1; cdr3_nt: TGTGCCAGCAGTGAGGGACAGGGGGCGGGTGAGCAGTTCTTC; cdr3_aa: CASSEGQGAGEQFF
d_call: .; clone_size: many; v_call: TRBV20-1; j_call: TRBJ1-1; cdr3_nt: TGCAGTGCACCGACACCGAACACTGAAGCTTTCTTT; cdr3_aa: CSAPTPNTEAFF
d_call: .; clone_size: many; v_call: TRBV29-1; j_call: TRBJ1-1; cdr3_nt: TGCAGCGTTGTTTTAGGTTCGAACACTGAAGCTTTCTTT; cdr3_aa: CSVVLGSNTEAFF
d_call: TRBD2; clone_size: many; v_call: TRBV19; j_call: TRBJ2-1; cdr3_nt: TGTGCCAGTAGCCAGCCAGCTAGCGGGAAATACAATGAGCAGTTCTTC; cdr3_aa: CASSQPASGKYNEQFF
d_call: .; clone_size: many; v_call: TRBV4-2; j_call: TRBJ1-1; cdr3_nt: TGTGCCAGCACGTTAGACAGCTCAGAGACTGAAGCTTTCTTT; cdr3_aa: CASTLDSSETEAFF